This T cell receptor (beta chain) was documented in a study of response to subunit inactivated influenza vaccine. This clonotype came up a few times. MiXCR was run by TCRdb on the RT-PCR reads, yielding one entry per CDR3 protein. Here the sample spans 600,000 to 700,000 distinct CDR3 sequences, around 15% being singletons. V lost 7 bases to trimming and J lost 8 bases, with 20 bases between them. The CDR3 sequence is 14 residues long. The V gene is TRBV12-3 or TRBV12-4, the J gene TRBJ1-2; no clear D gene. Source: PBMCs from blood, taken 14 days before vaccination. This clonotype originated in a man aged 45-65 years who received an inactivated influenza vaccine. The CDR3 sequence: CASKESSALGGYTF. The CDR3 DNA sequence: TGTGCCAGCAAGGAGTCCAGCGCCTTGGGGGGCTACACCTTC.